This T cell receptor beta chain was observed in a study of blood T cell repertoires in COVID-19. Clones were sequenced by immunoSEQ multiplex PCR, and TCRdb holds only the in-frame ones, with some missing. The data contain some 250,000 clones, around nine tenths of them singletons. The germline gives CDR1 SNHLY, CDR2 FYNNEI. CDR3 length: 11 residues. V was cut by 3 bases and J by 8 bases, with 7 bases left in between. Sequencing was performed on peripheral blood. This receptor was identified in a woman aged 60-75 years with COVID-19, enrolled during active disease. The V and J genes are TRBV2 and TRBJ1-2; D is unresolved. The CDR3 reads CASSDGRGYTF. The CDR3 coding sequence is TGTGCCAGCAGTGACGGGAGGGGCTACACCTTC.